This T cell receptor (beta chain) derives from a study of PD-L1 blockade in urothelial cancer. In the study overall: The analyses of blood took place 3 weeks (second dose) and 6 weeks after treatment start. Researchers found blood samples held a median of 141,255 T cells. Overall study results and limits: Pretreatment peripheral blood TCR clonality that fell below the median predicted better survival among the patients studied.

Profiled with immunoSEQ multiplex PCR; TCRdb holds only in-frame clones, not every one. Of under 90,000 clones in the sample, over 90% were seen once. As for this clone: Its specificity is unknown.

The sample here was PBMCs, taken around atezolizumab (anti-PD-L1) treatment. This TCR was sampled from a man between 60 and 75 years old with urothelial cancer.

As DNA, the CDR3 is TGTGCCAGCAGCACTCCGGGACACGAGAACTACTACACAGATACGCAGTATTTT. It translates to CASSTPGHENYYTDTQYF. This sequence joins TRBV21-1 and TRBJ2-3; no check of the table's D call, TRBD1, against the DNA was made. TRBV21-1 corresponds to a pseudogene. This CDR3 is built from 18 residues.